The clone carrying this T cell receptor (beta chain) was counted only a few times. No antigen is known for it. Germline CDR1 and CDR2: MNHEY and SVGEGT. V gave up 2 bases and J gave up 9 bases, with 11 bases separating them. The CDR3 loop spans 13 amino acids. This sample was taken from a study of post-analysis software for immune sequencing data. Study-level information: The patients showed relapsing-remitting, secondary progressive and progressive-relapsing multiple sclerosis courses. Whole-study findings and limits: Relative to controls, patients had 4 or 5 TRBV segments at higher frequency, with TRBV5-6, TRBV5-1 and TRBV20-1 among these.

Unique molecular identifiers featured in each of the TCR beta cDNA libraries. TCRdb independently ran MiXCR on the PCR reads; one entry per CDR3 protein. The sample gives roughly 670,000 distinct CDR3 sequences, about 60% of which show up once; about 11% is in the top ten. This receptor was obtained from a girl aged 2-15 years with multiple sclerosis. The chain couples TRBV6-2 or TRBV6-3 to TRBJ2-1; tentative D call: TRBD2 (7 bases). Sequencing used blood. CDR3 in amino acids: CASSYGGAGEQFF. In DNA form, the CDR3 reads TGTGCCAGCAGTTACGGGGGGGCCGGTGAGCAGTTCTTC.